Below, one TCR beta chain is given with its context. The antigen remains undetermined. Adults with ileal or ileocolonic Crohn's disease and an indication for resection were eligible. These data come from a study of T cell repertoires in ileal Crohn's disease. Study results and limitations: Clonal expansions were more frequent in active smokers than non-smokers at surgery. High-frequency clones were more common in sorted CD8 than CD4 cells. All patients with clonality above 26.8% had endoscopic recurrence.

Generated by immunoSEQ multiplex PCR, the TCRdb table keeps only in-frame clones and is missing some. The sample shows about 3,600 clones, 65% to 90% of them seen only once. The CDR3 is 16 amino acids. Per germline, CDR1 SGHVS and CDR2 FQNEAQ. The V end lost 2 bases, the J end lost 5 bases, and 15 bases lay between the germline ends. J is TRBJ1-4 and V is TRBV7-8; the D gene is possibly TRBD1 (5 bases). This TCR came from an adult with Crohn's disease. Sequenced sample: ileal tissue. CDR3 in amino acids: CASSLYSARVNEKLFF. In DNA, the CDR3 is TGTGCCAGCAGCTTATACTCGGCCAGGGTAAATGAAAAACTGTTTTTT.